This T cell receptor (beta chain) stems from a study of blood T cell repertoires in COVID-19 (dated by TCRdb to the early 2020s). For the wider study: Samples from collaborators originated in the United States, Italy and Spain and spanned both the acute and convalescent phases of COVID-19. The prospective study material was composed of cDNA or gDNA derived from T cells, B-cell-depleted T cells, or PBMCs. The samples were drawn from two sources: the first 160 participants of the ongoing ImmuneRACE study, and 1,000 to 1,500 subjects contributed by 6 global collaborators. The sample metadata nearly always contained a de-identified subject ID, COVID-19 status, age in years and sex. The repertoires were made available in a free public database intended to serve as a resource for research on the immune response to SARS-CoV-2. The dataset comprised deeply sampled blood TCRbeta repertoires from subjects exposed to, actively infected with, or recovered from COVID-19. Where available, HLA class I and class II types were obtained from metadata supplied by the sample provider rather than from assay-based typing. The research as a whole found: Clinical and demographic metadata were provided uncurated, with the amount varying by source and participant.

The germline V gene (reference sequence) sets CDR1 to MNHEY and CDR2 to SMNVEV. The germline V and J ends show losses of 6 bases and 11 bases respectively, and no gene match explains 12 bases of the junction. There are 13 amino acids in the CDR3, from cysteine to phenylalanine inclusive. This entry keeps only the CDR3 DNA: 39 bases, framed from base 1. Remarks on this clone: Its antigen specificity is not known. Base-call qualities are not available, and no considerably larger clone is one nucleotide away.

TCRbeta CDR3 regions were amplified from genomic DNA using the immunoSEQ Assay, a bias-controlled multiplex PCR. The paper's data handling went like this. Within the assay, amplification of reference gene primers was used to estimate how many nucleated cells each sample contained. To quantify the absolute abundance of each unique TCRbeta CDR3 rearrangement, sequence reads were collapsed and filtered. For each sample, productive Simpson clonality was calculated as the square root of Simpson's diversity index over productive rearrangements. TCRdb obtained this table from immuneACCESS and retained in-frame rearrangements with V and J assigned. These tables miss some clones; where compared with another copy, unresolved V genes account for less than half of the shortfall, and the remainder is unexplained. V and J calls and clone size are copied from that table; D and trimming were computed from the DNA. This sample comprises 70,000 or so clones, about 80% of them detected only once. Of the sample, about 16% falls within the top ten clones.

Each collaborating institution followed its own protocols to collect whole blood in K2EDTA tubes. For TCRbeta analysis, collaborators shipped samples in one of three forms: frozen whole blood, isolated PBMCs, or DNA extracted from either of those sample types. Here the chain combines TRBV27 and TRBJ1-1, and 7 bases in between align with TRBD1. The source is a human donor in a cohort sampled during active COVID-19. The sequenced sample was peripheral blood. The DNA reads as follows: TGTGCCAGCAGAAGCTCAACAGGGGACCGCGCTTTCTTT. The encoded protein is CASRSSTGDRAFF.